This T cell receptor beta chain stems from a study of blood T cells in healthy people across ages. Study overall: Researchers report that template switching captured about one barcoded beta molecule per two T cells.

There are 14 residues in the CDR3. Germline V gives CDR1 SNHLY, CDR2 FYNNEI. V lost 6 bases, J lost 1 base, and 3 bases stayed unmatched. A sample-barcoded 5' primer and a J-beta primer mix were used in a second PCR of roughly 7 to 11 cycles. Samples each returned at least 2.5 million CDR3-containing paired-end reads. MiXCR, run by TCRdb on the 5' RACE reads, gives a single entry per CDR3 protein. The data show some 370,000 distinct CDR3 sequences, with roughly half seen just once and around 49% held by the top ten. In terms of origin and age, donors were healthy Caucasian individuals from Russia aged roughly 6 to 100.

This chain joins TRBV2 and TRBJ2-3; 8 positions match TRBD1. Source material: blood. The source of this sequence is a man aged 55 to 69 in good health. The CDR3 nucleotides read TGTGCCAGCAGCGACAGGGGCCGCACAGATACGCAGTATTTT. Translation gives CASSDRGRTDTQYF.